Included here is one TCR beta chain sequence, with context. This record comes from a study of blood T cell repertoires in COVID-19. In the original workflow: Estimation of nucleated cell counts was performed using reference gene primer amplification. Method: immunoSEQ multiplex PCR; TCRdb's copy keeps in-frame clones and lacks some. V and J calls and clone size are as listed in that table; D and trimming were resolved from the DNA. The sample yields around 160,000 clones, 84% seen once. Self-reported history from a screening survey and questionnaire set each donor's cohort. Trimming took 2 bases from V and 5 from J; bases not matched to a gene: 9. The CDR3 contains 16 residues. Germline V lookup: CDR1 SGHKS, CDR2 YYEKEE (reference sequence).

Input material: PBMCs or T cells enriched from blood (not recorded which). The receptor's source is a woman aged 45 to 65 who had been exposed to COVID-19. The V call is TRBV5-5, the J call TRBJ2-5; 10 bases agree with TRBD2. The CDR3 nucleotides are TGTGCCAGCAGCTTATTAGCGGGGGGAGGAGCGGAGACCCAGTACTTC. This encodes CASSLLAGGGAETQYF.